The rows below give T cell receptor beta chains drawn from one sample of a study of cytomegalovirus exposure and HLA in healthy donors. This table comes from immunoSEQ multiplex PCR, and its TCRdb copy is limited to in-frame clones, with some not included. The table records approximately 110,000 clones, about 83% of them present only once. The sample was PBMCs. These receptors were taken from a female donor in good health and CMV-seropositive. The CDR3 runs from the conserved cysteine through the conserved F or W. D genes are given only for firm matches. Clone size appears in some rows only: once, few, many, or a class for an expanded clone.

TRBD1,.,TRBJ1-2,TRBV16,CASSQERAGGPYGYTF,TGTGCCAGCAGCCAAGAACGAGCAGGGGGTCCCTATGGCTACACCTTC
.,.,TRBJ1-1,TRBV2,CASSWTTEAFF,TGTGCCAGCAGTTGGACAACTGAAGCTTTCTTT
TRBD2,.,TRBJ2-3,TRBV2,CASSGASGSTDTQYF,TGTGCCAGCAGTGGGGCTAGCGGGAGTACAGATACGCAGTATTTT
TRBD1,.,TRBJ1-2,TRBV6-5,CASSRGQGASGYTF,TGTGCCAGCAGTCGGGGACAGGGGGCGTCTGGCTACACCTTC
.,.,TRBJ1-1,TRBV7-9,CASSLSGGTEAFF,TGTGCCAGCAGCCTATCAGGTGGCACTGAAGCTTTCTTT
TRBD2,few,TRBJ2-1,TRBV6-4,CASSSGSGSYNEQFF,TGTGCCAGCAGTTCGGGTAGCGGGTCCTACAATGAGCAGTTCTTC
TRBD1,.,TRBJ2-3,TRBV29-1,CSVAQGASTDTQYF,TGCAGCGTTGCACAGGGGGCGAGCACAGATACGCAGTATTTT
.,.,TRBJ2-5,TRBV4-2,CASSQELGSLETQYF,TGTGCCAGCAGCCAAGAGCTCGGGAGTTTAGAGACCCAGTACTTC
TRBD1,.,TRBJ2-7,TRBV28,CASSSGTGYEQYF,TGTGCCAGCAGTTCCGGGACAGGATACGAGCAGTACTTC
.,.,TRBJ2-2,TRBV11-2,CASSSQSGTHYTGELFF,TGTGCCAGCAGCTCGCAGTCCGGGACACACTACACCGGGGAGCTGTTTTTT
.,.,TRBJ2-3,TRBV2,CASRTRTNTQYF,TGTGCCAGCAGAACCCGGACTAACACGCAGTATTTT
.,few,TRBJ1-4,TRBV5-1,CASSLWQGSNEKLFF,TGCGCCAGCAGCTTGTGGCAGGGCAGTAATGAAAAACTGTTTTTT
TRBD2,.,TRBJ2-3,TRBV5-4,CASSLLAGNTDTQYF,TGTGCCAGCAGCTTACTAGCGGGAAACACAGATACGCAGTATTTT
TRBD1,.,TRBJ1-1,TRBV5-1,CASSQTGRAEAFF,TGCGCCAGCAGCCAGACAGGGCGAGCTGAAGCTTTCTTT
.,.,TRBJ2-2,TRBV11-2,CASSPSTNTGELFF,TGTGCCAGCAGCCCCTCTACGAACACCGGGGAGCTGTTTTTT
.,.,TRBJ1-3,TRBV27,CASSLGGTGNTIYF,TGTGCCAGCAGTTTAGGCGGGACCGGGAACACCATATATTTT
.,.,TRBJ2-7,TRBV5-5,CASSQPRTSYEQYF,TGTGCCAGCAGCCAACCAAGGACTTCCTACGAGCAGTACTTC
.,.,TRBJ2-3,TRBV2,CASSPRTGRGTQYF,TGTGCCAGCAGTCCGAGGACAGGGAGGGGTACGCAGTATTTT
.,.,TRBJ1-1,TRBV4-3,CASSQDLGSSPEAFF,TGCGCCAGCAGCCAAGATCTGGGCAGTTCCCCTGAAGCTTTCTTT
TRBD1,.,TRBJ2-7,TRBV28,CAIKGAAHSYEQYF,TGTGCCATCAAGGGGGCGGCCCACTCCTACGAGCAGTACTTC
.,.,TRBJ1-1,TRBV10-3,CAISKQGNTEAFF,TGTGCCATCAGTAAACAGGGGAACACTGAAGCTTTCTTT
.,.,TRBJ2-1,TRBV9,CASSVSGWTNNEQFF,TGTGCCAGCAGCGTATCGGGGTGGACTAACAATGAGCAGTTCTTC
TRBD1,.,TRBJ2-7,TRBV28,CASRDRVTEQYF,TGTGCCAGCAGGGACAGGGTGACCGAGCAGTACTTC
TRBD1,.,TRBJ1-3,TRBV6-1,CASSNRGQAGNTIYF,TGTGCCAGCAGTAACAGGGGGCAAGCTGGAAACACCATATATTTT
.,.,TRBJ2-1,TRBV7-2,CASSLSWGGRPRNEQFF,TGTGCCAGCAGCTTATCGTGGGGAGGCCGCCCCCGCAATGAGCAGTTCTTC
.,.,TRBJ1-2,TRBV27,CASSPRQLNRLYGYTF,TGTGCCAGCAGTCCCCGACAGCTCAATCGTCTCTATGGCTACACCTTC
TRBD1,.,TRBJ1-1,TRBV2,CASSEGGQGVPEAFF,TGTGCCAGCAGTGAGGGGGGACAGGGGGTACCTGAAGCTTTCTTT
TRBD1,.,TRBJ2-7,TRBV18,CASSTGTASRLYF,TGTGCCAGCTCGACCGGGACAGCATCCAGATTGTACTTC
.,.,TRBJ1-5,TRBV19,CASSIIGFGAGNQPQHF,TGTGCCAGTAGTATAATCGGGTTCGGCGCAGGCAATCAGCCCCAGCATTTT
.,few,TRBJ2-5,TRBV15,CATSRDLAGSQETQYF,TGTGCCACCAGCAGAGATCTGGCGGGCAGCCAAGAGACCCAGTACTTC
TRBD1,.,TRBJ1-5,TRBV19,CASSFPLTGVSQPQHF,TGTGCCAGTAGTTTTCCCTTGACAGGGGTAAGTCAGCCCCAGCATTTT
.,.,TRBJ1-1,TRBV11-2,CASSGQLNTEAFF,TGTGCCAGCAGCGGACAGCTGAACACTGAAGCTTTCTTT
TRBD2,once,TRBJ2-3,TRBV10-3,CAIKGLAGVGDTQYF,TGTGCCATCAAAGGACTAGCGGGAGTCGGAGATACGCAGTATTTT
TRBD1,.,TRBJ2-2,TRBV6-6,CASRPNDRGETGELFF,TGTGCCAGCAGACCTAACGACAGGGGCGAGACCGGGGAGCTGTTTTTT
TRBD2,.,TRBJ2-1,TRBV5-1,CASSLERRGENNEQFF,TGCGCCAGCAGCTTGGAACGGCGGGGGGAGAACAATGAGCAGTTCTTC
TRBD1,few,TRBJ2-1,TRBV5-1,CASSLGQGAHEQFF,TGCGCCAGCAGCTTGGGACAGGGGGCGCATGAGCAGTTCTTC
TRBD1,.,TRBJ2-7,TRBV19,CASSTTGVGSEQYF,TGTGCCAGTAGTACTACAGGGGTTGGTAGCGAGCAGTACTTC
.,.,TRBJ2-7,TRBV10-3,CAISDGGRTSYEQYF,TGTGCCATCAGTGATGGAGGGAGGACCTCCTACGAGCAGTACTTC
TRBD1,.,TRBJ1-2,TRBV10-3,CAISVKQGARYGYTF,TGTGCCATCAGTGTTAAACAGGGGGCTCGCTATGGCTACACCTTC
TRBD2,once,TRBJ2-2,TRBV11-3,CASSLGSGDGGTGELFF,TGTGCCAGCAGCTTAGGCAGCGGGGACGGGGGAACCGGGGAGCTGTTTTTT
TRBD1,.,TRBJ1-4,TRBV6-6,CASTHLGGQGNEKLFF,TGTGCCAGCACCCACTTAGGGGGACAGGGGAATGAAAAACTGTTTTTT
TRBD2,.,TRBJ2-7,TRBV19,CASSIDSGREQYF,TGTGCCAGTAGTATAGATAGCGGGCGTGAGCAGTACTTC